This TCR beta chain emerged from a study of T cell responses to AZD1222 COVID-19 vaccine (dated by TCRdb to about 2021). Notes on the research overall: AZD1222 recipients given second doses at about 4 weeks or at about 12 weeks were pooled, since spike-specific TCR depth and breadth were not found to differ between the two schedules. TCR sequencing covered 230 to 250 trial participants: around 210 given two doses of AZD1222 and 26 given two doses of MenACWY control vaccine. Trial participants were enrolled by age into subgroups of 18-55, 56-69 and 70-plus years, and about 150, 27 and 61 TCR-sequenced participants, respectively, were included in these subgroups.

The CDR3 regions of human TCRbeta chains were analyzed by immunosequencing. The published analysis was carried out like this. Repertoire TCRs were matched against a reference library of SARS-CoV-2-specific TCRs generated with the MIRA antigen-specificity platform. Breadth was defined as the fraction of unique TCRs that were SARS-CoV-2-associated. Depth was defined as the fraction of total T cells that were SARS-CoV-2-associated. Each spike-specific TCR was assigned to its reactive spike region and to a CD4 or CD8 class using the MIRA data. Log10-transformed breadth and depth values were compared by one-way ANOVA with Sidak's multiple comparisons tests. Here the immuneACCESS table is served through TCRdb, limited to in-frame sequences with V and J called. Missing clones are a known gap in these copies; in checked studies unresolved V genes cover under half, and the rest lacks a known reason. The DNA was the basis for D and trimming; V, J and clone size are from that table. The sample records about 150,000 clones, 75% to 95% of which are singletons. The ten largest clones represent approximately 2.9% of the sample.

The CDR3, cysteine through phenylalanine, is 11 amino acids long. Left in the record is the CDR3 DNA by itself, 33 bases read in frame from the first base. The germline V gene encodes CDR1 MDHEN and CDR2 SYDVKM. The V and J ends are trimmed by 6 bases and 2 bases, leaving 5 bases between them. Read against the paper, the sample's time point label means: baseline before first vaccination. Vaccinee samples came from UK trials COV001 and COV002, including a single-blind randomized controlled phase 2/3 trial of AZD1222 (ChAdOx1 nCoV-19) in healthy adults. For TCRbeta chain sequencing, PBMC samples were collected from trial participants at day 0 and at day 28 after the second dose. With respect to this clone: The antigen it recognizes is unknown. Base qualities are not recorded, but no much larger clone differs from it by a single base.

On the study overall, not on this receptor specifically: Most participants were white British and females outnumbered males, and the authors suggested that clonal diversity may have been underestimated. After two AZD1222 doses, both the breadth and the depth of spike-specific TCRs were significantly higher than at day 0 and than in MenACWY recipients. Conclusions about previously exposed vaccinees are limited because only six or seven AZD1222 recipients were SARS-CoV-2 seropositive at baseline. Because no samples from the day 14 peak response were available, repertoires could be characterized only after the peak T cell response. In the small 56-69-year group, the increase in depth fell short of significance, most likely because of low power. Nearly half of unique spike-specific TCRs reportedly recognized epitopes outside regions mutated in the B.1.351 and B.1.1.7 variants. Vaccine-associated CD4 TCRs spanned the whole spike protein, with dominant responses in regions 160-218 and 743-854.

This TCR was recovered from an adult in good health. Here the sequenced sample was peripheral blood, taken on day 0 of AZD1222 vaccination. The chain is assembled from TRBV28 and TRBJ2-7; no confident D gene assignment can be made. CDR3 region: CASRETYEQYF. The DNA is TGTGCCAGCAGGGAAACCTACGAGCAGTACTTC.